Following are 29 T cell receptor beta chains from one sample sequenced in a study of spatial heterogeneity in lung cancer. Study-wide results and limits: Tumors with more nonsynonymous mutations had more expanded intratumoral alpha and beta TCRs.

For these receptors, no antigen is known. TCRdb called the 5' RACE reads again in MiXCR, with one record for every CDR3 protein. Of over 10,000 distinct CDR3 sequences listed, roughly 5.6% are singletons. Sample time point: sample taken at primary tumor resection. The sequencing used lung tumor tissue, collected at surgery. The receptors shown here come from a male donor with early-stage non-small cell lung cancer.

The gene calls are TRBV29-1 and TRBJ2-1, with D perhaps matching TRBD2 (6 bases). The CDR3 is 13 amino acids. V lost 8 bases, J lost 2 bases, and 13 bases lay in between. Germline V gives CDR1 SQVTM, CDR2 ANQGSEA. DNA for the CDR3: TGCAGCCACTCCGCGGGGCCCTACAATGAGCAGTTCTTC. It encodes CSHSAGPYNEQFF.

This clonotype was counted ten times or more. V and J are TRBV5-1 and TRBJ2-5, with D possibly being TRBD1 (6 bases). The CDR3 is 14 residues long. Trimming shortened V by 0 bases and J by 4 bases, and 10 bases separated the two germline ends. The germline CDR1 and CDR2 sequences are SGHRS and YFSETQ. CDR3 bases: TGCGCCAGCAGCTTGGGACAGGTTATAGAGACCCAGTACTTC. This sequence encodes CASSLGQVIETQYF. The whole variable domain, remainder taken from reference TRBV5-1 and TRBJ2-5, is KAGVTQTPRYLIKTRGQQVTLSCSPISGHRSVSWYQQTPGQGLQFLFEYFSETQRNKGNFPGRFSGRQFSNSRSEMNVSTLELGDSALYLCASSLGQVIETQYFGPGTRLLVL.

This clonotype was picked up many times. CDR3 region: CSARVGPLPQHF. The CDR3 DNA reads TGCAGTGCTAGGGTTGGACCCCTACCCCAGCATTTT. The chain combines TRBV20-1 with TRBJ1-5; no reliable D call. V dropped 3 bases and J dropped 10 bases, with 13 bases sitting between them. Germline V gene sequence: CDR1 DFQATT, CDR2 SNEGSKA (reference sequence). The CDR3 totals 12 residues.

This clonotype was counted many times. V gene TRBV20-1 combines with J gene TRBJ2-7; D call uncertain. The germline V and J ends were trimmed by 3 bases and 2 bases, with 8 bases remaining between them. From germline, CDR1 is DFQATT and CDR2 SNEGSKA (reference sequence). There are 12 residues in the CDR3. The CDR3 loop is CSASWTAYEQYF. In DNA, the CDR3 is TGCAGTGCTAGTTGGACCGCCTACGAGCAGTACTTC.

This clonotype was counted a few times. This chain uses TRBV20-1 with TRBJ2-1; possible D gene TRBD1, 6 bases. Germline V CDR1 and CDR2: DFQATT, SNEGSKA (reference sequence). The CDR3 extends over 15 amino acids. V lost 5 bases to trimming and J lost 6 bases, with 20 bases between them. DNA for the CDR3: TGCAGTGCTCTCAACCGCCGGGACATAGGCAATGAGCAGTTCTTC. Translating it yields CSALNRRDIGNEQFF.

This clonotype showed up just a few times. The genes are TRBV5-6 and TRBJ1-2; TRBD1 is a possible D gene (5 bases). The V and J ends lost 5 bases and 1 base respectively, with 12 bases between them. The CDR3 runs to 14 residues. Per germline, CDR1 SGHDT and CDR2 YYEEEE. As DNA, the CDR3 is TGTGCCAGCAGAACGGGGGTTTTTAACTATGGCTACACCTTC. Translated: CASRTGVFNYGYTF. The complete variable domain, with remaining parts taken from reference TRBV5-6 and TRBJ1-2, reads DAGVTQSPTHLIKTRGQQVTLRCSPKSGHDTVSWYQQALGQGPQFIFQYYEEEERQRGNFPDRFSGHQFPNYSSELNVNALLLGDSALYLCASRTGVFNYGYTFGSGTRLTVV.

This clonotype has a count of ten or more. V and J are TRBV5-1 and TRBJ2-7; TRBD1 matches at 9 bases. The CDR3 is made up of 15 amino acids. The junction had 6 bases not matched to a gene; V was cut back by 2 bases and J by 3 bases. CDR1 is SGHRS and CDR2 is YFSETQ in the germline V gene. The CDR3 region has the DNA TGCGCCAGCAGCTTAGGGGACAGGGCTGGCTACGAGCAGTACTTC. As protein: CASSLGDRAGYEQYF.

V usage is TRBV5-1 and J usage is TRBJ2-3; no definite D call. The CDR3 is made up of 16 amino acids. The V end was cut by 0 bases, the J end by 2 bases, with 13 bases between. Germline CDR1 reads SGHRS; CDR2 reads YFSETQ. In DNA, the CDR3 is TGCGCCAGCAGCTTGGCCGTGTATCCATTCACAGATACGCAGTATTTT. Protein product: CASSLAVYPFTDTQYF. Variable domain in full (rest from reference TRBV5-1 and TRBJ2-3): KAGVTQTPRYLIKTRGQQVTLSCSPISGHRSVSWYQQTPGQGLQFLFEYFSETQRNKGNFPGRFSGRQFSNSRSEMNVSTLELGDSALYLCASSLAVYPFTDTQYFGPGTRLTVL.

The chain recombines TRBV4-1 with TRBJ2-3; D gene ambiguous. CDR3 length equals 15 residues. V shed 0 bases and J shed 2 bases, with 9 bases lying between them. CDR1 is MGHRA and CDR2 is YSYEKL in the germline V gene. This CDR3 reads CASSQEASPTDTQYF. CDR3 coding DNA: TGCGCCAGCAGCCAAGAGGCCAGCCCCACAGATACGCAGTATTTT.

This clonotype was seen many times. This chain joins TRBV5-4 and TRBJ2-7, with a weak D call TRBD2 (6 bases). CDR1 is SGHNT and CDR2 is YYREEE in the germline V gene (reference sequence). Trimming removed 4 bases at V and 0 bases at J, with 11 bases between. The CDR3 has 14 residues. The CDR3: CASSASAHSYEQYF. The CDR3 DNA follows: TGTGCCAGCAGCGCTAGCGCACACTCCTACGAGCAGTACTTC.

In nucleotides, the CDR3 is TGTGCCAGCAGCTTAGAGACAAGAGGAGGAAACACCATATATTTT. The encoded protein is CASSLETRGGNTIYF. The rearrangement links TRBV11-2 to TRBJ1-3; no clear D gene. This CDR3 comprises 15 residues. Per germline, CDR1 SGHAT and CDR2 FQNNGV. Trimming removed 0 bases at V and 4 bases at J, with 10 bases between.

Only a few counts were recorded for this clonotype. This chain links TRBV28 with TRBJ1-2; no firm D call. The V end was cut by 8 bases, the J end by 7 bases, with 14 bases between. Germline loops: CDR1 MDHEN, CDR2 SYDVKM. The CDR3 totals 12 residues. The CDR3 spells CASHGVVGGYTF. DNA of the CDR3: TGTGCCAGCCATGGGGTTGTGGGTGGCTACACCTTC.

This clonotype was observed many times. The CDR3 reads CASSGSGGRFDEQFF. CDR3 bases: TGTGCCAGCAGTGGTTCCGGGGGCCGGTTTGATGAGCAGTTCTTC. The chain combines TRBV2 with TRBJ2-1; the D call may be TRBD1 or TRBD2 (6 bases each). The CDR3 has 15 amino acids. V lost 4 bases, J lost 8 bases, and 18 bases lay in between. Germline V lookup: CDR1 SNHLY, CDR2 FYNNEI.

A few counts support this clonotype. The V and J genes are TRBV10-2 and TRBJ2-3; possible D gene TRBD1, 5 bases. The germline V and J ends were trimmed by 7 bases and 3 bases, with 11 bases remaining between them. The germline CDR1 and CDR2 sequences are WSHSY and SAAADI. This CDR3 contains 13 residues. The CDR3 nucleotides read TGCGCCAGCAAACGGCAGGGTACAGATACGCAGTATTTT. It codes for CASKRQGTDTQYF.

This clonotype occurred many times. J is TRBJ2-1 and V is TRBV7-2; no firm D call. Per the germline V gene, CDR1 is SGHTA and CDR2 is FQGNSA. V lost 4 bases and J 7 bases, leaving 5 bases between the germline ends. The CDR3 contains 11 residues. CDR3 DNA: TGTGCCAGCAGCTCCTGGAATGAGCAGTTCTTC. This gives the protein CASSSWNEQFF.

This clonotype was observed at least ten times. The rearrangement joins TRBV5-1 to TRBJ1-6; TRBD1 is a possible D gene (5 bases). CDR3 length: 12 amino acids. The germline gives CDR1 SGHRS, CDR2 YFSETQ. V was pared by 0 bases and J by 10 bases, with 5 bases between. CDR3 in DNA: TGCGCCAGCAGCTTGGGGGGGTCACCCCTCCACTTT. Amino acids: CASSLGGSPLHF.

CDR3: CATSRELTGGSNEQFF. CDR3 DNA sequence: TGTGCCACCAGCAGAGAACTAACCGGGGGCAGTAATGAGCAGTTCTTC. This sequence joins TRBV15 and TRBJ2-1; D possibly uses TRBD1 or TRBD2 (6 bases each). CDR1 and CDR2 from the germline V gene are LNHNV and YYDKDF (reference sequence). Trimming shortened V by 0 bases and J by 7 bases, and 16 bases separated the two germline ends. This CDR3 region has 16 residues.

In its sample, this clonotype was seen many times. The chain has TRBV5-1 and TRBJ1-5; possible D gene TRBD1, 5 bases. Germline V gives CDR1 SGHRS, CDR2 YFSETQ. V was clipped by 0 bases and J by 6 bases, with 10 bases between them. The CDR3 has 14 amino acids. The CDR3 DNA sequence: TGCGCCAGCAGCTTGGACGGGGGGGGTCAGCCCCAGCATTTT. This translates into CASSLDGGGQPQHF.

This clonotype was counted many times. V gene TRBV6-2 or TRBV6-3 combines with J gene TRBJ2-5; 7 bases line up with TRBD2. CDR1 is MNHEY, CDR2 SVGEGT, per germline. The CDR3 has 16 amino acids. Trimming took 2 bases from V and 1 from J; bases not matched to a gene: 7. The chain's CDR3 is CASSYRPWEGQETQYF. CDR3 bases: TGTGCCAGCAGTTACCGACCTTGGGAGGGCCAAGAGACCCAGTACTTC.

This clonotype was picked up many times. This sequence joins TRBV4-2 and TRBJ2-2; no reliable D call. This CDR3 contains 15 residues. From germline, CDR1 is LGHNA and CDR2 YNFKEQ. With 0 bases removed from V and 0 bases from J, the gap between germline ends came to 5 bases. The CDR3 DNA follows: TGTGCCAGCAGCCAAGACGCGGCGAACACCGGGGAGCTGTTTTTT. Its protein is CASSQDAANTGELFF.

This clonotype came up many times. The rearrangement uses TRBV18 and TRBJ2-7; D ambiguous. V dropped 3 bases and J dropped 6 bases, with 12 bases sitting between them. The CDR3 covers 13 residues. Per germline, CDR1 KGHSH and CDR2 LQKENI. The CDR3 here is CASSPTDLGEQYF. The CDR3 DNA reads as TGTGCCAGCTCACCCACTGACTTGGGCGAGCAGTACTTC. The entire variable domain, with the rest obtained from reference TRBV18 and TRBJ2-7, is as follows: NAGVMQNPRHLVRRRGQEARLRCSPMKGHSHVYWYRQLPEEGLKFMVYLQKENIIDESGMPKERFSAEFPKEGPSILRIQQVVRGDSAAYFCASSPTDLGEQYFGPGTRLTVT.

There are a few counts of this clonotype. The rearrangement links TRBV6-6 to TRBJ2-1; no clear D gene. Germline V CDR1 and CDR2: MNHNY, SVGAGI (reference sequence). The CDR3 is made up of 13 amino acids. Trimming shortened V by 4 bases and J by 4 bases, and 8 bases separated the two germline ends. The CDR3 nucleotides are TGTGCCAGCAGTTTAGACAAATACAATGAGCAGTTCTTC. It is translated as CASSLDKYNEQFF.

This clonotype was seen a handful of times. The chain recombines TRBV7-2 with TRBJ2-1; 7 positions agree with TRBD1. The CDR3 consists of 14 residues. V shed 7 bases and J 4 bases; nucleotides not matched to a gene: 7. The V gene's germline CDR1 is SGHTA and CDR2 FQGNSA. Here the CDR3 DNA reads TGTGCCAGCAACCCGGGACAGTCTTACAATGAGCAGTTCTTC. This gives the protein CASNPGQSYNEQFF. The variable domain in full, completed from reference TRBV7-2 and TRBJ2-1, reads GAGVSQSPSNKVTEKGKDVELRCDPISGHTALYWYRQSLGQGLEFLIYFQGNSAPDKSGLPSDRFSAERTGGSVSTLTIQRTQQEDSAVYLCASNPGQSYNEQFFGPGTRLTVL.

This clonotype has ten or more counts. J is TRBJ2-7 and V is TRBV9; tentative D call: TRBD2 (6 bases). This CDR3 has 15 amino acids. With 0 bases removed from V and 7 bases from J, the gap between germline ends came to 17 bases. Germline V lookup: CDR1 SGDLS, CDR2 YYNGEE. The DNA for the CDR3 is TGTGCCAGCAGCGTAGCTCTGTCGGGAGAGGGGGAGCAGTACTTC. This translates into CASSVALSGEGEQYF.

This chain joins TRBV11-2 and TRBJ2-1, with 9 bases matching TRBD1. V gave up 5 bases and J gave up 3 bases; unmatched junction bases: 5. Per the germline V gene, CDR1 is SGHAT and CDR2 is FQNNGV. This CDR3 spans 15 amino acids. CDR3 bases: TGTGCCAGCAGCGTCTACAGGGGGCACTACAATGAGCAGTTCTTC. Translating it yields CASSVYRGHYNEQFF.

This clonotype was recorded many times. The chain carries TRBV5-1 and TRBJ1-3; a weak D match, TRBD1 (6 bases). Trimming removed 3 bases at V and 0 bases at J, with 10 bases between. The CDR3 length is 15 residues. Germline V gene sequence: CDR1 SGHRS, CDR2 YFSETQ. Here the CDR3 DNA reads TGCGCCAGCAGCTCCGAGACAGGCTCTGGAAACACCATATATTTT. Amino acids: CASSSETGSGNTIYF.

This clonotype was detected a few times. This rearrangement joins TRBV2 to TRBJ2-7; 12 bases match TRBD2. In germline, CDR1 is SNHLY, CDR2 FYNNEI. This CDR3 is 17 amino acids long. Trimming cost V 5 bases and J 2 bases; bases outside gene matches: 10. CDR3 protein: CASSILTPSGGAYEQYF. The CDR3 DNA sequence: TGTGCCAGCAGTATTCTCACCCCTAGCGGGGGGGCCTACGAGCAGTACTTC.

Many counts were recorded for this clonotype. The rearrangement joins TRBV6-6 to TRBJ1-5, with D possibly being TRBD1 (5 bases). This CDR3 region has 15 residues. Trimming pared 3 bases from V and 1 base from J, leaving 10 bases between. Germline V gene sequence: CDR1 MNHNY, CDR2 SVGAGI (reference sequence). CDR3 residues: CASSYMTESNQPQHF. The CDR3 DNA reads TGTGCCAGCAGTTATATGACAGAAAGCAATCAGCCCCAGCATTTT.

There are many counts of this clonotype. The chain links TRBV5-1 to TRBJ2-3; weak D call: TRBD2 (6 bases). In germline, CDR1 is SGHRS, CDR2 YFSETQ. This CDR3 is 18 amino acids long. The V end was cut by 0 bases, the J end by 5 bases, with 22 bases between. The CDR3 bases are TGCGCCAGCAGCTTGGGCCCGAGGGGTCGGGGGTTCGTAGATACGCAGTATTTT. This sequence encodes CASSLGPRGRGFVDTQYF.